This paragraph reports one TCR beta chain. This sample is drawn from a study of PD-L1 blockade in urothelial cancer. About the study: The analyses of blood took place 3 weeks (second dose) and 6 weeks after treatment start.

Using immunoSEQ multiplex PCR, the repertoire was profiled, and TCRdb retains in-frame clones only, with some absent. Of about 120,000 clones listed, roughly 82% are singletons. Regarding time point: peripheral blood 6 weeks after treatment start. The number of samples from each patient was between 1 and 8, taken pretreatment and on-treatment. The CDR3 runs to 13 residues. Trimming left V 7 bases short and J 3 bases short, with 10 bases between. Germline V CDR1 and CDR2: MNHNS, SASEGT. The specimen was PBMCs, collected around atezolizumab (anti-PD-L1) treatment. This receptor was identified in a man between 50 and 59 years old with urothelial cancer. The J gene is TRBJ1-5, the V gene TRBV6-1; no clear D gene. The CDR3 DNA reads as TGTGCCAGCACCGGACTGAACAATCAGCCCCAGCATTTT. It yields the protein CASTGLNNQPQHF.